This TCR beta chain was identified during a study of a mutant IDH1 vaccine in newly diagnosed glioma. Study in general: With temozolomide cycles, or 4-6 weeks after radiotherapy alone, vaccination was started. Treated patients comprised 62.5% males and around 38% females, mean age approximately 42 years. Study-wide findings and caveats: Vaccine-induced immune responses were detected in over 90% of patients.

A note on this clone: Its specificity is unknown.

TCRdb's copy holds only in-frame clones and misses some; the assay was immunoSEQ multiplex PCR. Found here are roughly 49,000 clones, around 94% of them singletons; the top ten hold roughly 2.4%. As for time point: week 35, safety follow-up. Every vaccine dose comprised 300 ug of mutant IDH1 20-mer peptide plus topical imiquimod. Administration of eight vaccinations to patients took place in weeks 1, 3, 5, 7, 11, 15, 19, 23. Trimming took off 2 bases at V and 0 bases at J, with 12 bases between the two ends. The CDR3 covers 16 residues. Germline assignment: CDR1 SGHRS and CDR2 YFSETQ. The chain uses TRBV5-1 and TRBJ2-1, with a weak D call TRBD2 (5 bases). The specimen was PBMCs, collected from a glioma patient whose treatment included an IDH1 peptide vaccine. The receptor was derived from a man aged 50 or older with glioma. CDR3 DNA: TGCGCCAGCAGCTTCACCCAGCGGAGCTCCTACAATGAGCAGTTCTTC. It encodes CASSFTQRSSYNEQFF.